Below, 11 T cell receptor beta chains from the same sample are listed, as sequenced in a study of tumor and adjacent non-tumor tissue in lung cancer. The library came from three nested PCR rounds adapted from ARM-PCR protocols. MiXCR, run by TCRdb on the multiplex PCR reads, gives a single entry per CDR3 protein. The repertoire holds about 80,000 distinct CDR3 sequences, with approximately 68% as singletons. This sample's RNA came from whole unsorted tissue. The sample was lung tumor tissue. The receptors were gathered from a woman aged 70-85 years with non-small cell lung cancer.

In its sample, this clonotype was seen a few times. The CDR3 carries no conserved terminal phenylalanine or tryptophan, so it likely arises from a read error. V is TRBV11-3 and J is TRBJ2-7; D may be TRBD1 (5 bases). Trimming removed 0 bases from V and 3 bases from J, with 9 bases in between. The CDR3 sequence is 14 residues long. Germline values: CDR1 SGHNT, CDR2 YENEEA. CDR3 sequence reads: CASSLDNRNYEQYL. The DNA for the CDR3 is TGTGCCAGCAGCTTAGACAACAGGAACTACGAGCAGTACTTA.

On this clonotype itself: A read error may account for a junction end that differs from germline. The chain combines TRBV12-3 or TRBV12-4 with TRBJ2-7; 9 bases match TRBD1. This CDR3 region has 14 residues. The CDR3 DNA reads TGTGCCAGCAGTTTAAAACCGACAGGGGGGCCCCTGCACTTC. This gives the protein CASSLKPTGGPLHF.

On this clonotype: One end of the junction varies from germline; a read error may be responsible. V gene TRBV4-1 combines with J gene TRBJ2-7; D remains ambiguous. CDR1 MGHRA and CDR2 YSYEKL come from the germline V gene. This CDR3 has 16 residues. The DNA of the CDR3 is TGCGCCAGCAGCCTCGGCCACACGCTTAGATCCTATGAGCACTACTTC. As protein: CASSLGHTLRSYEHYF.

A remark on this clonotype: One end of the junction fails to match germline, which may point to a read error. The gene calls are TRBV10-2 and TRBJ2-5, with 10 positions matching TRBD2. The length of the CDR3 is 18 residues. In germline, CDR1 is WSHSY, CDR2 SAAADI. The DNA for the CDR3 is TGCGCCAGTAGTGACTTTTGGGGAGCGGGAGGGCCAGGGGAGAACCAGTACTTT. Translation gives CASSDFWGAGGPGENQYF.

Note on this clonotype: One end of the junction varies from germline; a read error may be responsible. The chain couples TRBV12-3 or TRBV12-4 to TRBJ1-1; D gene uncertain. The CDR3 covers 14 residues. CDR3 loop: CDSSLWHSPCQAVF. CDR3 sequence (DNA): TGTGACAGCAGTTTATGGCACAGCCCCTGCCAAGCTGTCTTT.

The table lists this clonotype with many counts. This CDR3 reads CASSPIGTYEAFF. The CDR3, as DNA: TGCGCCAGCAGCCCAATCGGGACGTATGAAGCTTTCTTT. The genes are TRBV5-1 and TRBJ1-1, with TRBD1 as a possible D gene (5 bases). Trimming left V 4 bases short and J 7 bases short, with 14 bases between. The germline V gene has CDR1 SGHRS and CDR2 YFSETQ. The CDR3 contains 13 residues.

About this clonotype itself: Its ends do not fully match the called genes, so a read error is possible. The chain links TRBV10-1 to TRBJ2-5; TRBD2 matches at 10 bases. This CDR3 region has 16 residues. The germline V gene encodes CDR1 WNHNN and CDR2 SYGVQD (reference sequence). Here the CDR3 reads CASNESRGLAEETQYF. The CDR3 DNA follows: TGTGCCAGCAATGAGTCGAGAGGACTAGCGGAAGAGACCCAGTACTTC.

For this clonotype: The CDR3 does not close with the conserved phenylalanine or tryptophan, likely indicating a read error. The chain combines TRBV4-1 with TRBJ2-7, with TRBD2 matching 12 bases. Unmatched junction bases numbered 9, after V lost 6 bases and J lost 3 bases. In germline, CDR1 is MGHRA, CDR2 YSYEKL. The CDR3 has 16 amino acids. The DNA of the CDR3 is TGCGCCAGCAGTTTCGAGACTAGCGGGGGCTTCTACGAGCAGTACATC. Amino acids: CASSFETSGGFYEQYI.

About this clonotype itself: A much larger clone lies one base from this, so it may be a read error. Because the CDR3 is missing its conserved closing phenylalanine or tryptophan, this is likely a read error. CDR3 protein: CATSDPQTGLETQYL. For the CDR3, the DNA is TGTGCCACCAGTGACCCCCAAACAGGGTTAGAGACCCAGTACCTC. The chain joins TRBV24-1 to TRBJ2-5; a weak D match, TRBD1 (6 bases). The V end was cut by 4 bases, the J end by 4 bases, with 15 bases between. This CDR3 comprises 15 residues. Per germline, CDR1 KGHDR and CDR2 SFDVKD.

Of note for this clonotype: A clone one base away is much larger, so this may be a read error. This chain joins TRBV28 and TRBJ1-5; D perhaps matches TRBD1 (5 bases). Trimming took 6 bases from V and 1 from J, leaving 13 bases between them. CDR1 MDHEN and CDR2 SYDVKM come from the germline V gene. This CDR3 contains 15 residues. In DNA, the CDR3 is TGTGCCAGCAGAGCTGGGAAGGGGAGCAATCAGCCCCAGCATTTT. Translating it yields CASRAGKGSNQPQHF.

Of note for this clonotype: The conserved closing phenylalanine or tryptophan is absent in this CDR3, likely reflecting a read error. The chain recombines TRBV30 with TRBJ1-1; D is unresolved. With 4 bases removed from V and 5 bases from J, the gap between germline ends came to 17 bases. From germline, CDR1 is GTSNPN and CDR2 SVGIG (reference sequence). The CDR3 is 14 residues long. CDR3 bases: TGTGCCTGGACAACAACAGTACAGAATACTGAAGCTTTCCTT. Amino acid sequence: CAWTTTVQNTEAFL.